The clone carrying this T cell receptor (beta chain) showed up many times. The sample originates from a study of metastatic and nonmetastatic thyroid tumors. TCRdb re-processed the PCR reads through MiXCR. Of 40,000 to 50,000 clones in the sample, about 4.3% were seen once. Treatment of any kind had been given to no patient before thyroid surgery. Material: blood. The TCR sequence derives from a female donor with papillary thyroid cancer or a benign thyroid nodule (not recorded which). Some clones in this sample may be carry-over from other donors' samples.

The CDR3 region is CAISVPEIGGSTGELFF. Here the CDR3 DNA reads TGTGCCATCAGTGTTCCTGAAATAGGGGGAAGCACCGGGGAGCTGTTTTTT. J is TRBJ2-2 and V is TRBV10-3, with D perhaps matching TRBD1 (6 bases). The CDR3 is made up of 17 amino acids. The germline CDR1 and CDR2 sequences are ENHRY and SYGVKD. V was trimmed by 4 bases and J by 4 bases, leaving 19 bases between them.